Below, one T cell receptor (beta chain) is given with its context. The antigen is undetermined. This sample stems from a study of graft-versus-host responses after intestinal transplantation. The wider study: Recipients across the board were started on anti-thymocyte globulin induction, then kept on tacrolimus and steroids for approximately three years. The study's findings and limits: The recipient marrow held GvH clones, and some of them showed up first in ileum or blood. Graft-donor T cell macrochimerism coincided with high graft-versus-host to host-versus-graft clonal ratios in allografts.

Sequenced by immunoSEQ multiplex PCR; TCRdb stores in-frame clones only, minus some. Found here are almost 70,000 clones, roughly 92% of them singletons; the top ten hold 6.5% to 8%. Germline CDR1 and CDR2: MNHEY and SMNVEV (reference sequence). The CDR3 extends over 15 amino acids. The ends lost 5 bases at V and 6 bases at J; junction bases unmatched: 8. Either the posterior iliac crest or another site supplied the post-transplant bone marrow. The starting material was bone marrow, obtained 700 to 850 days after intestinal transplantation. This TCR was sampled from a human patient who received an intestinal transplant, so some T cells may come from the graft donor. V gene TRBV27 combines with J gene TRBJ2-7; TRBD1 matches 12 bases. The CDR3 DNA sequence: TGTGCCAGCAGTCATCCGGGACAGGGGGCGAGCGAGCAGTACTTC. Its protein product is CASSHPGQGASEQYF.